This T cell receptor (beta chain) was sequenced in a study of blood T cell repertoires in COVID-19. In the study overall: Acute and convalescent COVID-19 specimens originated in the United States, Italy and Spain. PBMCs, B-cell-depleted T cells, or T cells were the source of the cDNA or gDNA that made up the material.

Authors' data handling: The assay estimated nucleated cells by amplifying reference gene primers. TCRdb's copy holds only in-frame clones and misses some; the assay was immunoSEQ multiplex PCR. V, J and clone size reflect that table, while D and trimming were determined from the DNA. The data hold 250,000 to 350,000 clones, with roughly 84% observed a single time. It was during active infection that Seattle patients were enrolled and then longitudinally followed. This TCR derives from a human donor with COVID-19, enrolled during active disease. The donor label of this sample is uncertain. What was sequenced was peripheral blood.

The CDR3 coding sequence is TGCGCCAGCAGCCCTATTCCAGGCCAGGGGTCACCCCTCCACTTT. Amino acids: CASSPIPGQGSPLHF. The rearrangement links TRBV5-1 to TRBJ1-6; perhaps TRBD1 as D (6 bases). The V gene's germline CDR1 is SGHRS and CDR2 YFSETQ. The CDR3 is 15 residues long. Trimming cost V 4 bases and J 10 bases, with 18 bases left between them.